This T cell receptor (beta chain) originates from a study of cytomegalovirus exposure and HLA in healthy donors. Healthy bone marrow donors made up the donor group. This clone was counted only a few times. With 0 bases clipped from V and 4 bases from J, the junction kept 8 bases outside the gene matches. The CDR3 loop spans 18 amino acids. The PCR contained 60 Vbeta and 13 Jbeta primers. Sequencing used immunoSEQ multiplex PCR; TCRdb keeps in-frame clones, though not all of them. Altogether more than 80,000 clones are present, 60% to 80% being singletons, with the ten largest covering roughly 2.5%. The rearrangement joins TRBV5-3 to TRBJ2-1; 12 bases align to TRBD2. TRBV5-3 is an ORF, and what it does is uncertain. Sequencing was done on a sample of PBMCs. The receptor was isolated from a man in his forties in good health and CMV-seronegative. CDR3 loop: CARSLAGLAGGTYNEQFF. Here the CDR3 DNA reads TGTGCCAGAAGCTTGGCCGGGCTAGCGGGGGGGACTTACAATGAGCAGTTCTTC.